This is a list of T cell receptor beta chains from one sample in a study of blood T cell repertoires in COVID-19. Produced via immunoSEQ multiplex PCR; TCRdb's table is partial and in-frame only. The table shows around 190,000 clones, with more than 65% occurring only once. The sample taken for sequencing was PBMCs or T cells enriched from blood (not recorded which). All receptors come from a woman between 45 and 65 years old with acute COVID-19. Both conserved end residues are part of each CDR3. D genes are given only for firm matches. Size tells how often a clone was seen (once, few, many) or the class of an expanded clone, and some rows leave it out.

TGTGCCAGCAGCCTTAGGACAACCGAAGCTTTCTTT | CASSLRTTEAFF | once | TRBV3-1/TRBV3-2 | - | TRBJ1-1
TGTGCCAGCAGCCAGGAGGGGACAGGGGGAGGGCTTAGAAACAATGAGCAGTTCTTC | CASSQEGTGGGLRNNEQFF | - | TRBV14 | TRBD1 | TRBJ2-1
TGTGCCAGCAGCTCCAACAGGGTAATAGCGTTTGGCTACACCTTC | CASSSNRVIAFGYTF | - | TRBV14 | - | TRBJ1-2
TGTGCCAGTAGTACCGGACAGGTCTACTATGGCTACACCTTC | CASSTGQVYYGYTF | - | TRBV19 | TRBD1 | TRBJ1-2
TGTGCCAGTAGTAGGGGAGGGACCTCCTACAATGAGCAGTTCTTC | CASSRGGTSYNEQFF | - | TRBV19 | TRBD2 | TRBJ2-1
TGCGCCAGCAGCTTGCTACGCGGGGGGTCCTACAATGAGCAGTTCTTC | CASSLLRGGSYNEQFF | - | TRBV5-1 | TRBD2 | TRBJ2-1
TGTGCCAGCAGTTACGGTACAGGGGGCGGGAACACTGAAGCTTTCTTT | CASSYGTGGGNTEAFF | - | TRBV6-5 | TRBD1 | TRBJ1-1
TGTGCCAGCAGCCGGGGATTTTTTGGGGAGAAACTGTTTTTT | CASSRGFFGEKLFF | - | TRBV7-2 | - | TRBJ1-4
TGTGCCAGCAGCCAAGCAGCAGGGCCCAACTATGGCTACACCTTC | CASSQAAGPNYGYTF | - | TRBV4-2 | - | TRBJ1-2
TGTGCCAGCAGCCCAGGGGGCTTGACTGAAGCTTTCTTT | CASSPGGLTEAFF | - | TRBV6-5 | TRBD1 | TRBJ1-1
TGCAGCGCCTCTAGGGGGTTGGAAGAAAAACTGTTTTTT | CSASRGLEEKLFF | - | TRBV29-1 | - | TRBJ1-4
TGTGCCAGCAGCCTCGGGGTTGGAGATACGCAGTATTTT | CASSLGVGDTQYF | - | TRBV12-3/TRBV12-4 | - | TRBJ2-3
TGTGCCACCAGTGAAAGCCTTTATAATTCACCCCTCCACTTT | CATSESLYNSPLHF | - | TRBV24-1 | - | TRBJ1-6
TGCGCCAGCAGCCAAGATCCAAGGGGCGGGCAGTTCTTC | CASSQDPRGGQFF | - | TRBV4-1 | - | TRBJ2-1
TGTGCCATCAGTGAGTCGATTTTTGGGGGGTCCAAAAACATTCAGTACTTC | CAISESIFGGSKNIQYF | - | TRBV10-3 | - | TRBJ2-4
TGTGCCAGCAGTCAGGGGGCCTCTGGAAACACCATATATTTT | CASSQGASGNTIYF | few | TRBV6-6 | TRBD1 | TRBJ1-3
TGTGCCAGTAGTATCGGAACACTAAGCAATCAGCCCCAGCATTTT | CASSIGTLSNQPQHF | - | TRBV19 | - | TRBJ1-5
TGCGCCAGCAGTTCCAGAAACACAGGGAATAGGAACACTGAAGCTTTCTTT | CASSSRNTGNRNTEAFF | - | TRBV10-1 | - | TRBJ1-1
TGTGCCAGCAGAGTGGGACAGCGTCTAAATAGCAATCAGCCCCAGCATTTT | CASRVGQRLNSNQPQHF | - | TRBV21-1 | - | TRBJ1-5
TGTGCCAGCAGGCAACTCAACAGGGGCACAGATACGCAGTATTTT | CASRQLNRGTDTQYF | - | TRBV5-4 | - | TRBJ2-3